These 23 T cell receptor beta chains were sequenced from one sample in a study of siplizumab effects on memory and regulatory T cells. Here immunoSEQ multiplex PCR was the method, and the copy in TCRdb shows in-frame clones only, minus some. The table includes 60,000 to 65,000 clones, 65% to 80% detected once. Sequenced material: memory CD4+ T cells sorted from blood. Every receptor here comes from a human donor in good health.

The V gene is TRBV29-1, the J gene TRBJ2-2; D might be TRBD1 (5 bases). The CDR3 totals 11 residues. Per the germline V gene, CDR1 is SQVTM and CDR2 is ANQGSEA. V was shortened by 4 bases and J by 7 bases, with 7 bases between the two germline ends. CDR3 amino acids: CSVGGGGELFF. The CDR3 nucleotides are TGCAGCGTTGGGGGCGGCGGGGAGCTGTTTTTT.

This chain uses TRBV7-9 with TRBJ1-5; 7 positions agree with TRBD1. The ends lost 1 base at V and 2 bases at J; junction bases unmatched: 8. The CDR3 loop spans 17 amino acids. Germline CDR1 and CDR2: SEHNR and FQNEAQ (reference sequence). The CDR3: CASSLGAGGVGNQPQHF. CDR3 DNA: TGTGCCAGCAGCTTAGGGGCAGGGGGAGTTGGCAATCAGCCCCAGCATTTT.

J is TRBJ2-7 and V is TRBV28; 8 nucleotides line up with TRBD1. This CDR3 spans 15 amino acids. The germline gives CDR1 MDHEN, CDR2 SYDVKM. The V gene end was trimmed by 6 bases and the J gene end by 1 base; junction bases not matched to a gene: 8. DNA of the CDR3: TGTGCCAGCAGGTCAGGGGGCCCCGGATCCTACGAGCAGTACTTC. Its protein is CASRSGGPGSYEQYF.

The genes are TRBV29-1 and TRBJ2-1; D might be TRBD2 (5 bases). Germline CDR1 and CDR2: SQVTM and ANQGSEA. V was cut by 8 bases and J by 3 bases, with 14 bases left in between. CDR3 length equals 13 residues. The DNA for the CDR3 is TGCAGCTCTAGCCAAGCAGGCTACAATGAGCAGTTCTTC. Translation gives CSSSQAGYNEQFF.

The CDR3 is CASSGSRGSYNEQFF. For the CDR3, the DNA is TGTGCCAGCAGTGGCAGCAGGGGATCGTACAATGAGCAGTTCTTC. This sequence joins TRBV2 and TRBJ2-1, with D possibly being TRBD1 (6 bases). The CDR3 is 15 amino acids. CDR1 and CDR2 (germline): SNHLY, FYNNEI. Trimming cost V 4 bases and J 4 bases, with 14 bases left between them. Together with reference TRBV2 and TRBJ2-1, the CDR3 gives the full variable domain: EPEVTQTPSHQVTQMGQEVILRCVPISNHLYFYWYRQILGQKVEFLVSFYNNEISEKSEIFDDQFSVERPDGSNFTLKIRSTKLEDSAMYFCASSGSRGSYNEQFFGPGTRLTVL.

The chain carries TRBV2 and TRBJ1-2; D gene unclear. This CDR3 spans 12 amino acids. CDR1 is SNHLY, CDR2 FYNNEI, per germline. Deletions cut 8 bases from V and 4 bases from J, with 11 bases between. The CDR3 protein is CASSGDSYGYTF. DNA for the CDR3: TGTGCCAGCTCTGGGGATTCCTATGGCTACACCTTC.

V gene TRBV5-1 combines with J gene TRBJ1-1, with a tentative D call TRBD1 (6 bases). V was cut by 0 bases and J by 9 bases, with 12 bases left in between. The CDR3 consists of 13 residues. Germline assignment: CDR1 SGHRS and CDR2 YFSETQ. CDR3 DNA: TGCGCCAGCAGCTTGGAGGGGCAGGGGCAAGCTTTCTTT. Translation gives CASSLEGQGQAFF.

CDR3 sequence reads: CASSQGAPGPEAFF. The CDR3 DNA reads as TGTGCCAGCAGCCAAGGGGCACCCGGCCCTGAAGCTTTCTTT. The chain links TRBV6-5 to TRBJ1-1; D possibly corresponds to TRBD1 (5 bases). Deletions cut 6 bases from V and 6 bases from J, with 17 bases between. The CDR3 runs 14 residues. Looked up from germline, CDR1 is MNHEY and CDR2 is SVGAGI.

V is TRBV13 and J is TRBJ2-3; 8 bases are a match to TRBD2. CDR3 size: 14 residues. Germline CDR1 and CDR2: PRHDT and FYEKMQ (reference sequence). V was pared by 8 bases and J by 6 bases, with 10 bases of the junction left unmatched. CDR3 sequence (DNA): TGTGCCAGCTCCGGACGGGGGGGCCTGGATACGCAGTATTTT. Translating gives CASSGRGGLDTQYF. The complete variable domain, with remaining parts taken from reference TRBV13 and TRBJ2-3, reads AAGVIQSPRHLIKEKRETATLKCYPIPRHDTVYWYQQGPGQDPQFLISFYEKMQSDKGSIPDRFSAQQFSDYHSELNMSSLELGDSALYFCASSGRGGLDTQYFGPGTRLTVL.

The rearrangement joins TRBV18 to TRBJ1-5; D not resolved. Looked up from germline, CDR1 is KGHSH and CDR2 is LQKENI. The CDR3 totals 15 residues. V lost 3 bases to trimming and J lost 6 bases, with 15 bases between them. CDR3 coding DNA: TGTGCCAGCTCACCGGCGTCCTATCCGGGTCAGCCCCAGCATTTT. Translated: CASSPASYPGQPQHF.

The chain combines TRBV7-3 with TRBJ2-1; a weak D match, TRBD1 (5 bases). Trimming took 2 bases from V and 7 from J, leaving 9 bases between them. Germline-derived CDR1 and CDR2 are SGHTA and FQGTGA. CDR3 length: 13 amino acids. CDR3 sequence (DNA): TGTGCCAGCAGCTTAGGGGCAGTAAATGAGCAGTTCTTC. This encodes CASSLGAVNEQFF.

J is TRBJ1-5 and V is TRBV5-1; a possible D gene is TRBD1 (6 bases). This CDR3 contains 14 residues. Germline CDR1 reads SGHRS; CDR2 reads YFSETQ. V shed 0 bases and J shed 4 bases, with 8 bases lying between them. The CDR3 bases are TGCGCCAGCAGCTTGGAGGGGACAAATCAGCCCCAGCATTTT. Translating gives CASSLEGTNQPQHF. The whole variable domain, remainder taken from reference TRBV5-1 and TRBJ1-5, is KAGVTQTPRYLIKTRGQQVTLSCSPISGHRSVSWYQQTPGQGLQFLFEYFSETQRNKGNFPGRFSGRQFSNSRSEMNVSTLELGDSALYLCASSLEGTNQPQHFGDGTRLSIL.

The chain joins TRBV5-4 to TRBJ2-1; 9 nucleotides align to TRBD1. CDR1 SGHNT and CDR2 YYREEE come from the germline V gene (reference sequence). V lost 4 bases, J lost 1 base, and 6 bases stayed unmatched. CDR3 length: 16 residues. CDR3 region: CASSPGQGRSYNEQFF. The CDR3 nucleotides are TGTGCCAGCAGCCCGGGACAGGGTCGTTCCTACAATGAGCAGTTCTTC. The full variable domain, completed using reference TRBV5-4 and TRBJ2-1, is ETGVTQSPTHLIKTRGQQVTLRCSSQSGHNTVSWYQQALGQGPQFIFQYYREEENGRGNFPPRFSGLQFPNYSSELNVNALELDDSALYLCASSPGQGRSYNEQFFGPGTRLTVL.

The rearrangement links TRBV28 to TRBJ1-4; D uncertain. Germline V gene sequence: CDR1 MDHEN, CDR2 SYDVKM. V was pared by 7 bases and J by 0 bases, with 12 bases between. This CDR3 has 15 amino acids. This CDR3 reads CASTHPGATNEKLFF. Here the CDR3 DNA reads TGTGCCAGCACCCACCCGGGAGCAACTAATGAAAAACTGTTTTTT.

The chain has TRBV2 and TRBJ2-2; the match to TRBD2 covers 9 bases. Germline V gives CDR1 SNHLY, CDR2 FYNNEI. There are 15 residues in the CDR3. The ends lost 2 bases at V and 4 bases at J; junction bases unmatched: 2. The CDR3 coding sequence is TGTGCCAGCAGTGAACTAGCGGGGTTCACCGGGGAGCTGTTTTTT. It codes for CASSELAGFTGELFF. The whole variable domain, filled in from reference TRBV2 and TRBJ2-2, reads EPEVTQTPSHQVTQMGQEVILRCVPISNHLYFYWYRQILGQKVEFLVSFYNNEISEKSEIFDDQFSVERPDGSNFTLKIRSTKLEDSAMYFCASSELAGFTGELFFGEGSRLTVL.

This clone has more than one count but fewer than ten. This chain uses TRBV7-2 with TRBJ2-2; D possibly matches TRBD1 or TRBD2 (5 bases each). V shed 2 bases and J shed 1 base, with 8 bases lying between them. This CDR3 has 15 amino acids. Germline V gives CDR1 SGHTA, CDR2 FQGNSA. In nucleotides, the CDR3 is TGTGCCAGCAGCTTACCGGGGCTGAACACCGGGGAGCTGTTTTTT. This encodes CASSLPGLNTGELFF.

This clone was counted a single time. The rearrangement links TRBV5-8 to TRBJ1-4; D is possibly TRBD1 (5 bases). CDR3 length: 18 amino acids. Germline V gene data show CDR1 as SGHTS and CDR2 as YDEGEE. The V end was cut by 4 bases, the J end by 0 bases, with 19 bases between. CDR3 loop: CASSRDSRPSATNEKLFF. CDR3 DNA: TGTGCCAGCAGCCGAGACAGTCGCCCCTCTGCAACTAATGAAAAACTGTTTTTT.

The V and J genes are TRBV27 and TRBJ1-6; D is perhaps TRBD1 (5 bases). V lost 2 bases, J lost 9 bases, and 11 bases lay in between. The CDR3 totals 14 residues. Germline CDR1 MNHEY, CDR2 SMNVEV (reference sequence). The CDR3 sequence is CASSLRDSLSPLHF. The CDR3, as DNA: TGTGCCAGCAGTTTAAGGGACTCCCTTTCACCCCTCCACTTT.

The CDR3 sequence is CASSEGTGGLSNQPQHF. The CDR3 coding sequence is TGTGCCAGCAGTGAAGGGACAGGGGGACTAAGCAATCAGCCCCAGCATTTT. V gene TRBV6-1 combines with J gene TRBJ1-5, with 10 bases identical to TRBD1. The germline V gene has CDR1 MNHNS and CDR2 SASEGT. CDR3 size: 17 residues. V lost 1 base to trimming and J lost 1 base; unmatched junction nucleotides: 4.

V gene TRBV29-1 combines with J gene TRBJ2-7; D gene ambiguous. The CDR3 spans 14 residues. The germline CDR1 and CDR2 sequences are SQVTM and ANQGSEA. Deletions cut 1 base from V and 2 bases from J, with 12 bases between. The CDR3 nucleotides read TGCAGCGTTGAAGGGCTCGGCCGGCCCTACGAGCAGTACTTC. This translates into CSVEGLGRPYEQYF.

The chain recombines TRBV7-2 with TRBJ2-7; tentatively, D is TRBD2 (6 bases). CDR3 length: 17 residues. Trimming cost V 2 bases and J 1 base, with 18 bases left between them. Germline values: CDR1 SGHTA, CDR2 FQGNSA. The CDR3 bases are TGTGCCAGCAGCTTAAGGGGCCTGGCGGGGCGGTCCTACGAGCAGTACTTC. This sequence encodes CASSLRGLAGRSYEQYF.

This clone appeared once. The V and J genes are TRBV5-4 and TRBJ2-3; 7 bases align to TRBD1. This CDR3 contains 18 residues. Germline loops: CDR1 SGHNT, CDR2 YYREEE (reference sequence). The V segment lost 2 bases and the J segment 2 bases; nucleotides outside the gene matches: 14. The CDR3 reads CASSLELDRSFSTDTQYF. In DNA, the CDR3 is TGTGCCAGCAGCTTAGAGTTGGACAGGTCTTTCTCCACAGATACGCAGTATTTT.

About this clone itself: Other DNA sequences in this sample translate to the same CDR3. The chain carries TRBV18 and TRBJ1-5, with no clear D. The CDR3 length is 14 residues. The V end was cut by 1 base, the J end by 6 bases, with 10 bases between. The germline V gene has CDR1 KGHSH and CDR2 LQKENI. The CDR3 sequence is CASSPQRVGQPQHF. The CDR3 DNA reads TGTGCCAGCTCACCACAAAGGGTTGGTCAGCCCCAGCATTTT. Variable domain in full (rest from reference TRBV18 and TRBJ1-5): NAGVMQNPRHLVRRRGQEARLRCSPMKGHSHVYWYRQLPEEGLKFMVYLQKENIIDESGMPKERFSAEFPKEGPSILRIQQVVRGDSAAYFCASSPQRVGQPQHFGDGTRLSIL.